This T cell receptor (beta chain) emerged from a study of OX40 agonist ivuxolimab in advanced cancers. Study in general: Participants averaged approximately 61 years of age (range about 23 to 79) and were roughly 83% male. Of the participants, 40% had some prior anti-PD-1, anti-PD-L1 or anti-CTLA-4 therapy, which was allowed. Study results and limitations: With doses of 0.1-3.0 mg/kg, partial responders showed among the lowest clonal expansion.

As for this clone: Antigen specificity is unknown.

CDR3 length equals 14 residues. Assay: immunoSEQ multiplex PCR; the TCRdb copy retains only in-frame clones and omits some. The top ten hold about 0.44% of the sample, which has around 80,000 clones, around 80% seen once. Baseline, cycle 4 day 1, and cycle 7 day 1 were the blood sampling points. This TCR was sampled from an adult with an advanced solid tumor such as melanoma, head and neck, liver or kidney cancer. This specimen was CD4+ or CD8+ T cells sorted from blood, taken in a trial of the OX40 agonist ivuxolimab. The gene calls are TRBV21-1 and TRBJ1-3; no check of the table's D call, TRBD1, against the DNA was made. TRBV21-1 is listed as a pseudogene. CDR3 DNA: TGTGCCAGTCCCGACAGTTACTCTGGAAACACCATATATTTT. It encodes CASPDSYSGNTIYF.